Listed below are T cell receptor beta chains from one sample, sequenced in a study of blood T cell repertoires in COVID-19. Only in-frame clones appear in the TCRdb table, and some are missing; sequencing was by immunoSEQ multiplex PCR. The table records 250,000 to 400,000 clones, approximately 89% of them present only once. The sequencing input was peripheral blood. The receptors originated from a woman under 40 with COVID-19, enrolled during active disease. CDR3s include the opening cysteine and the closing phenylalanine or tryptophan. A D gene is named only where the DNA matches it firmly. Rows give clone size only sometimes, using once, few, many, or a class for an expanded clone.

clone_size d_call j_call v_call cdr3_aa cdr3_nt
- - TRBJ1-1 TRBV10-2 CASTTGNTEAFF TGCGCCAGCACCACAGGGAACACTGAAGCTTTCTTT
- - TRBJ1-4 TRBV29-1 CSVLPRDSNEKLFF TGCAGCGTTCTCCCCAGGGATAGTAATGAAAAACTGTTTTTT
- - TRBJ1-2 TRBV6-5 CASSATGLPKGYTF TGTGCCAGCAGCGCCACGGGACTCCCGAAGGGCTACACCTTC
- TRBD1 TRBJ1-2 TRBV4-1 CASSQGPGQGASGYTF TGCGCCAGCAGCCAAGGACCGGGACAGGGGGCGTCGGGCTACACCTTC
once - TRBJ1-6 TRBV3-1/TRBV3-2 CASSQDHKPLHF TGTGCCAGCAGCCAAGATCACAAACCCCTCCACTTT
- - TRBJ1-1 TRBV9 CASSVSGMNTEAFF TGTGCCAGCAGCGTTTCGGGAATGAACACTGAAGCTTTCTTT
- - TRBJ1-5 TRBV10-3 CAISPAGGDGNQPQHF TGTGCCATCAGTCCAGCTGGGGGGGATGGCAATCAGCCCCAGCATTTT
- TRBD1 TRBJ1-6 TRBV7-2 CASGQGANSPLHF TGTGCCAGCGGGCAGGGGGCGAATTCACCCCTCCACTTT
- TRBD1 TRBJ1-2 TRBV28 CASSSALGKTGEEDGYTF TGTGCCAGCAGTTCTGCCCTCGGTAAGACAGGGGAAGAAGATGGCTACACCTTC
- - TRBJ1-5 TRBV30 CAWSQSNQPQHF TGTGCCTGGAGTCAGAGCAATCAGCCCCAGCATTTT
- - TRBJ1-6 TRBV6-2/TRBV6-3 CASSVGNSPLHF TGTGCCAGCAGCGTCGGGAATTCACCCCTCCACTTT
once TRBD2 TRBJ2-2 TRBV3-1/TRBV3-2 CASSQRAGGSGELFF TGTGCCAGCAGCCAAAGGGCGGGGGGCTCCGGGGAGCTGTTTTTT
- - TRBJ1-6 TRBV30 CACAGNSPLHF TGTGCCTGCGCGGGAAATTCACCCCTCCACTTT
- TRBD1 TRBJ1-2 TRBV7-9 CASSLDHRGSGYGYTF TGTGCCAGCAGCTTAGACCACAGGGGTTCTGGCTATGGCTACACCTTC
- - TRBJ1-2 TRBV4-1 CASSQGPGGNYGYTF TGCGCCAGCAGCCAGGGCCCAGGAGGGAACTATGGCTACACCTTC
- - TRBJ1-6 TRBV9 CASSIKPQPSSPLHF TGTGCCAGCAGCATTAAGCCCCAACCAAGTTCACCCCTCCACTTT
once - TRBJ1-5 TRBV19 CASRQGNQPQHF TGTGCCAGTAGACAGGGCAATCAGCCCCAGCATTTT
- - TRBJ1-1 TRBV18 CASSPDSLNTEAFF TGTGCCAGCTCACCTGACTCATTGAACACTGAAGCTTTCTTT
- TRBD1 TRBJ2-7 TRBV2 CASRGQVAYEQYF TGTGCCAGCAGGGGACAGGTCGCCTACGAGCAGTACTTC
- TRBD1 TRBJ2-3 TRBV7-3 CASSSRTGDGTDTQYF TGTGCCAGCAGCTCACGGACAGGGGACGGCACAGATACGCAGTATTTT
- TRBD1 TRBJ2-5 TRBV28 CASSQGQGLGSETQYF TGTGCCAGCAGCCAAGGACAGGGATTAGGTAGTGAGACCCAGTACTTC
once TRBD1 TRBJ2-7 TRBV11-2 CASSLERQGIGQYF TGTGCCAGCAGCTTAGAGCGACAGGGAATCGGGCAGTACTTC
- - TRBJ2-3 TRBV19 CASSSIVSDTQYF TGTGCCAGTAGTTCTATAGTGTCAGATACGCAGTATTTT
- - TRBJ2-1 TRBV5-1 CASSFSPSRGEQFF TGCGCCAGCAGCTTTTCACCTTCAAGGGGTGAGCAGTTCTTC
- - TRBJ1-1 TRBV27 CASRNDRRKDTEAFF TGTGCCAGCAGAAATGACAGGAGGAAGGACACTGAAGCTTTCTTT
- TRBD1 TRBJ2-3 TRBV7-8 CASSVRQGASDTQYF TGTGCCAGCAGCGTACGACAGGGGGCTTCAGATACGCAGTATTTT
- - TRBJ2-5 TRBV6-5 CASSRGSYQETQYF TGTGCCAGCAGTCGGGGGTCGTATCAAGAGACCCAGTACTTC
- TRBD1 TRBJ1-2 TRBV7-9 CASSFPGQYYGYTF TGTGCCAGCAGCTTTCCGGGACAGTACTATGGCTACACCTTC
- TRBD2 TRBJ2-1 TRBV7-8 CASSREGTRWLAGGPRQFF TGTGCCAGCAGCCGAGAAGGGACCCGGTGGCTAGCGGGGGGGCCGAGGCAGTTCTTC
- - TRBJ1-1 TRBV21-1 CASSNGPAEAFF TGTGCCAGCAGCAATGGGCCGGCTGAAGCTTTCTTT
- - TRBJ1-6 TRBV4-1 CASSQEISSYNSPLHF TGCGCCAGCAGCCAAGAGATCAGCTCCTATAATTCACCCCTCCACTTT
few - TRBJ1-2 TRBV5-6 CASSNNRGYTF TGTGCCAGCAGCAATAACAGGGGCTACACCTTC
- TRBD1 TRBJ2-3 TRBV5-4 CASQPGQGADTQYF TGTGCCAGCCAACCGGGACAGGGTGCAGATACGCAGTATTTT
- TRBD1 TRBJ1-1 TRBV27 CASSPTGGLNTEAFF TGTGCCAGCAGTCCCACAGGGGGCCTGAACACTGAAGCTTTCTTT
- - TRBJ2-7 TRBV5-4 CASSLEGVRSYEQYF TGTGCCAGCAGCTTGGAAGGTGTGAGGTCCTACGAGCAGTACTTC
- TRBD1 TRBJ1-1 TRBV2 CASSGRDRGTEAFF TGTGCCAGCAGTGGCCGGGACAGGGGTACTGAAGCTTTCTTT
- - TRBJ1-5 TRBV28 CASSRPQGLNQPQHF TGTGCCAGCAGCAGACCACAGGGCCTCAATCAGCCCCAGCATTTT
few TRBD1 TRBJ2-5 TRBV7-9 CASSSGQGSFQETQYF TGTGCCAGCAGCTCGGGACAGGGCTCATTCCAAGAGACCCAGTACTTC
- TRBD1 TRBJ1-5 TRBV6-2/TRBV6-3 CASSYSGTGNQPQHF TGTGCCAGCAGTTATTCCGGGACAGGCAATCAGCCCCAGCATTTT
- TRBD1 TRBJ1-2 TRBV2 CASSESRTGYYGYTF TGTGCCAGCAGTGAGTCTCGGACAGGATACTATGGCTACACCTTC
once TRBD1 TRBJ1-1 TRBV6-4 CASSDGDRATEAFF TGTGCCAGCAGTGACGGTGACAGGGCAACTGAAGCTTTCTTT
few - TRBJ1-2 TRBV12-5 CASGPGSFYGYTF TGTGCTAGTGGTCCCGGGTCCTTCTATGGCTACACCTTC
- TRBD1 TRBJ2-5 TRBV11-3 CASSSPWTGVGTQYF TGTGCCAGCAGCTCCCCGTGGACAGGGGTGGGGACCCAGTACTTC
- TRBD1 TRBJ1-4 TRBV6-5 CASGYRGGNEKLFF TGTGCCAGCGGGTACAGGGGCGGGAATGAAAAACTGTTTTTT
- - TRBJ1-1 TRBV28 CASSPSGVVNTEAFF TGTGCCAGCAGTCCATCGGGGGTGGTGAACACTGAAGCTTTCTTT
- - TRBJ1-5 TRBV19 CASSILLGRGAAYSNQPQHF TGTGCCAGTAGTATCCTTCTAGGGCGGGGGGCGGCTTATAGCAATCAGCCCCAGCATTTT
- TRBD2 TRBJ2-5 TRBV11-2 CASSDQRGAQETQYF TGTGCCAGCAGCGATCAGCGGGGGGCCCAAGAGACCCAGTACTTC
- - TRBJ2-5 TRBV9 CASSVAAITAGQETQYF TGTGCCAGCAGCGTAGCAGCTATTACGGCGGGGCAAGAGACCCAGTACTTC
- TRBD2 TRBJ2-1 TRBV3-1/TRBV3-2 CASSLSGGPYNEQFF TGTGCCAGCAGCCTAAGCGGGGGGCCTTACAATGAGCAGTTCTTC
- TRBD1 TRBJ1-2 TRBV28 CASSNRDRRRLVGYTF TGTGCCAGCAGTAATCGGGACAGGAGAAGATTAGTTGGCTACACCTTC
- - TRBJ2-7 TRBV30 CAWSKNRVTYEQYF TGTGCCTGGAGTAAGAACAGAGTGACCTACGAGCAGTACTTC
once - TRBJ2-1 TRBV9 CASSAGPPGNEQFF TGTGCCAGCTCGGCCGGGCCCCCGGGGAATGAGCAGTTCTTC
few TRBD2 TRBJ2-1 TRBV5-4 CASSTGTSAYNEQFF TGTGCCAGCAGCACAGGGACTAGCGCCTACAATGAGCAGTTCTTC
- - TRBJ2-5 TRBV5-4 CASSSKRAGMYQETQYF TGTGCCAGCAGCTCCAAGAGAGCAGGGATGTACCAAGAGACCCAGTACTTC
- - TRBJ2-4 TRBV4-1 CASSRLQDGIAKNIQYF TGCGCCAGCAGCCGCCTCCAGGACGGGATAGCCAAAAACATTCAGTACTTC